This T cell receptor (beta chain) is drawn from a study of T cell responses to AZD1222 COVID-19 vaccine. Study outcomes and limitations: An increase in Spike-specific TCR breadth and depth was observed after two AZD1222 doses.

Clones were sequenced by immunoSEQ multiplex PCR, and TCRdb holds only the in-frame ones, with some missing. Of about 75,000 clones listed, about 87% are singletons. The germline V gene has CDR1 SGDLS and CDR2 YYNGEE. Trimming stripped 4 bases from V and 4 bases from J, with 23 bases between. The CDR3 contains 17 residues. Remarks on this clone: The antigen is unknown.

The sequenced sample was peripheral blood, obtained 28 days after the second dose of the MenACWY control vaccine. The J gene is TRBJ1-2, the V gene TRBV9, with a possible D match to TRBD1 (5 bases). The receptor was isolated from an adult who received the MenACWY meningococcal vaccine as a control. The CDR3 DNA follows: TGTGCCAGCAGCACCCAATTCCCGGGACTCTCTTCCTATGGCTACACCTTC. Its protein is CASSTQFPGLSSYGYTF.